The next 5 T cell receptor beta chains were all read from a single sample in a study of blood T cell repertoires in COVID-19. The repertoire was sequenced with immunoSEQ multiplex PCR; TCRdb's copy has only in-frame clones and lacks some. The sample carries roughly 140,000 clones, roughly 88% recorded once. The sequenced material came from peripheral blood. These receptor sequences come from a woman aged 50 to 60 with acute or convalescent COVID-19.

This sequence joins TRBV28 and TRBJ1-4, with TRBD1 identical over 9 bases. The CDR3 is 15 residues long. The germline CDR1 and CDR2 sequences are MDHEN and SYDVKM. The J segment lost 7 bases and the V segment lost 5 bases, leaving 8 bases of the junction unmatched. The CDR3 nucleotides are TGTGCCAGCAGTCCCGGGACAGGGATGCGTGAAAAACTGTTTTTT. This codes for CASSPGTGMREKLFF.

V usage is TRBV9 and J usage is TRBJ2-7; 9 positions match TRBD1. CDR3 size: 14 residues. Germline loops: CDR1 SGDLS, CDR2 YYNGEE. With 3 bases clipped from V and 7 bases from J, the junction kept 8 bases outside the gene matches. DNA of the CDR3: TGTGCCAGCAGCGAGGGACAGGGAGGGTTAGAGCAGTACTTC. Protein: CASSEGQGGLEQYF.

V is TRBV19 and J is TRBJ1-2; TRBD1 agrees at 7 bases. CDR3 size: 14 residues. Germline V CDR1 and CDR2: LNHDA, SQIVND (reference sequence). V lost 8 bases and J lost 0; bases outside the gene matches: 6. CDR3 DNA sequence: TGTGCCAGTGTCTCAGGGGGAGCTAACTATGGCTACACCTTC. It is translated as CASVSGGANYGYTF.

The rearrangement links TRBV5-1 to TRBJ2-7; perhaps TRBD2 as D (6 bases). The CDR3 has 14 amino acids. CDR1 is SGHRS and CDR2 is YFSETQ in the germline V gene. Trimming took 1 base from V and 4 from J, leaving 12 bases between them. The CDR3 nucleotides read TGCGCCAGCAGCTTGCCCCTCGGGGGATACGAGCAGTACTTC. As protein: CASSLPLGGYEQYF.

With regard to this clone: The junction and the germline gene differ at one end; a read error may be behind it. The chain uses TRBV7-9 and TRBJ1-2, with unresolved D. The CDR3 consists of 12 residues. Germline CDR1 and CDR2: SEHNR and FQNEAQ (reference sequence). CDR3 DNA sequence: TGTGCCACCAGCGGAGGGAATGATGGCTACACCTTC. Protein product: CATSGGNDGYTF.